This paragraph covers one TCR beta chain sequence. The antigen is undetermined. Other DNA sequences in this sample translate to the same CDR3. All donors were healthy HIV-negative adults lacking recent acute infections or vaccinations. The donor cohort consisted entirely of Caucasian adults residing in Nashville, Tennessee. TCRdb's table, derived via immunoSEQ multiplex PCR, lists solely in-frame clones and lacks some. The sample comprises roughly 380,000 clones, just over 95% of which are singletons, and 0.25% to 0.35% rests with the top ten. This sample was included in a study of shared clonotypes between healthy human individuals. V gave up 1 base and J gave up 2 bases, with 8 bases separating them. Germline V gene data show CDR1 as KGHSH and CDR2 as LQKENI. The CDR3 extends over 14 amino acids. Findings of the study overall: Relative to clonotypes present in all four donors, those not shared had lower generation probabilities.

The V and J genes are TRBV18 and TRBJ1-1; tentatively, D is TRBD1 (6 bases). The sequencing sample was made of memory CD8+ T cells sorted from blood. The subset here: CD45RO+ cells pooled with CCR7-negative TemRA cells. The source of this sequence is a man younger than 40 in good health. The CDR3 bases are TGTGCCAGCTCACCACAGGGGGGAAACACTGAAGCTTTCTTT. It specifies CASSPQGGNTEAFF.